Sequencing of this T cell receptor (beta chain) was carried out in a study of shared clonotypes between healthy human individuals. Points from the study as a whole: Unshared clonotypes carried lower generation probabilities than those common to all four donors. Sharing across several donors was seen in 4% to 6.5% of naive CD4 clonotypes.

Method: immunoSEQ multiplex PCR; TCRdb's copy keeps in-frame clones and lacks some. This sample has 550,000 to 800,000 clones, with approximately 79% found just once. There were only Caucasian adults among the donors, and all lived in Nashville, Tennessee. The CDR3 is made up of 15 amino acids. V lost 0 bases and J 5 bases, leaving 13 bases between the germline ends. CDR1 is LGHNA and CDR2 is YNFKEQ in the germline V gene. As to this clone: The antigen is unknown.

The gene calls are TRBV4-2 and TRBJ2-5; D tentatively fits TRBD1 or TRBD2 (5 bases each). Source material: memory CD4+ T cells sorted from blood. The subset denotes: CD45RA-negative fraction. The TCR comes from a woman aged 25 to 39 in good health. CDR3 DNA sequence: TGTGCCAGCAGCCAAGATTGGGGGAGTGGGGAGACCCAGTACTTC. Translated, it gives CASSQDWGSGETQYF.